The 7 T cell receptor beta chains reported below all come from one sample, sequenced in a study of siplizumab effects on memory and regulatory T cells. Assay used: immunoSEQ multiplex PCR; TCRdb lists only in-frame clones, some missing. The repertoire has tens of thousands of clones, 95% to 98% of them found once; the top ten carry around 0.66%. Sequenced input: naive CD4+ T cells sorted from blood. The receptors stem from a human donor in good health.

This chain connects TRBV11-2 to TRBJ2-1; D is perhaps TRBD2 (6 bases). Trimming removed 2 bases at V and 9 bases at J, with 14 bases between. Germline V gene lookup returns CDR1 SGHAT and CDR2 FQNNGV. The CDR3 is 14 residues long. CDR3 region: CASSLRVSSAEQFF. For the CDR3, the DNA is TGTGCCAGCAGCTTAAGGGTCTCTAGCGCTGAGCAGTTCTTC.

The chain combines TRBV18 with TRBJ1-1, with a weak D call TRBD1 (6 bases). The length of the CDR3 is 16 residues. Trimming removed 0 bases at V and 8 bases at J, with 19 bases between. Germline CDR1 and CDR2: KGHSH and LQKENI. CDR3: CASSPPVGQGRSEAFF. The DNA for the CDR3 is TGTGCCAGCTCACCACCGGTCGGTCAGGGGCGCAGCGAAGCTTTCTTT.

V gene TRBV5-4 combines with J gene TRBJ2-1; the D gene is possibly TRBD1 (5 bases). CDR3 length: 15 amino acids. The V and J ends lost 4 bases and 6 bases respectively, with 17 bases between them. The germline gives CDR1 SGHNT, CDR2 YYREEE (reference sequence). CDR3: CASSPRESTFNEQFF. The CDR3 bases are TGTGCCAGCAGCCCCAGGGAATCAACATTCAATGAGCAGTTCTTC.

The chain links TRBV19 to TRBJ1-5; 7 bases fit TRBD1. V lost 6 bases and J lost 0; bases outside the gene matches: 5. Per germline, CDR1 LNHDA and CDR2 SQIVND (reference sequence). The CDR3 runs to 15 residues. CDR3 sequence (DNA): TGTGCCAGTAGACCGGGACAGAGTAGCAATCAGCCCCAGCATTTT. The encoded protein is CASRPGQSSNQPQHF.

This sequence joins TRBV11-2 and TRBJ1-2; a weak D match, TRBD1 (5 bases). This CDR3 is 13 amino acids long. CDR1 and CDR2 from the germline V gene are SGHAT and FQNNGV. Trimming took off 7 bases at V and 1 base at J, with 10 bases between the two ends. For the CDR3, the DNA is TGTGCCAGCACCTCCGGGGGTAACTATGGCTACACCTTC. It codes for CASTSGGNYGYTF.

The chain couples TRBV28 to TRBJ2-1; D is unresolved. Trimming pared 6 bases from V and 2 bases from J, leaving 5 bases between. The CDR3 spans 12 residues. CDR1 and CDR2 from the germline V gene are MDHEN and SYDVKM. CDR3 in DNA: TGTGCCAGCAGCTCGACCTACAATGAGCAGTTCTTC. It yields the protein CASSSTYNEQFF.

V gene TRBV9 combines with J gene TRBJ2-7, with TRBD2 matching 10 bases. The V and J ends lost 0 bases and 2 bases, in that order; junction bases with no gene match: 2. This CDR3 region has 15 residues. Per the germline V gene, CDR1 is SGDLS and CDR2 is YYNGEE. CDR3 sequence: CASSVGLAGPYEQYF. For the CDR3, the DNA is TGTGCCAGCAGCGTAGGACTAGCGGGTCCCTACGAGCAGTACTTC.